Shown below are 24 T cell receptor beta chains from a single sample sequenced in a study of blood T cell repertoires in COVID-19. The assay was immunoSEQ multiplex PCR, and TCRdb's table has in-frame clones only and misses some. The data contain 100,000 to 150,000 clones, around 88% of them singletons. The sample was PBMCs or T cells enriched from blood (not recorded which). The receptor source for this set is a woman aged 45-59 years who had recovered from COVID-19.

This clone was detected once. This chain uses TRBV5-6 with TRBJ1-1; 9 bases line up with TRBD1. Losses at the gene ends were 2 bases for V and 7 bases for J; bases not matched to a gene: 6. There are 14 residues in the CDR3. The germline CDR1 and CDR2 sequences are SGHDT and YYEEEE. The CDR3 protein is CASSLGTGKGEAFF. The CDR3 nucleotides are TGTGCCAGCAGCTTAGGGACAGGGAAGGGTGAAGCTTTCTTT.

This chain uses TRBV9 with TRBJ2-2; D not certain. Trimming stripped 0 bases from V and 3 bases from J, with 15 bases between. Germline V lookup: CDR1 SGDLS, CDR2 YYNGEE. This CDR3 comprises 17 residues. CDR3 loop: CASSVAGLTSYTGELFF. The CDR3 DNA reads TGTGCCAGCAGCGTAGCCGGGTTAACGTCCTACACCGGGGAGCTGTTTTTT.

This clone was detected once. This chain connects TRBV5-1 to TRBJ2-7; no clear D gene. This CDR3 is 12 amino acids long. Trimming took off 0 bases at V and 5 bases at J, with 6 bases between the two ends. The V gene's germline CDR1 is SGHRS and CDR2 YFSETQ. CDR3 sequence reads: CASSLVGHEQYF. The CDR3 region has the DNA TGCGCCAGCAGCTTGGTTGGCCACGAGCAGTACTTC.

This chain uses TRBV27 with TRBJ1-3; 12 bases map to TRBD1. This CDR3 region has 15 residues. Looked up from germline, CDR1 is MNHEY and CDR2 is SMNVEV (reference sequence). V gave up 6 bases and J gave up 5 bases; unmatched junction bases: 5. The CDR3 coding sequence is TGTGCCAGCAGGACCGGGACAGGGGGCCGAAACACCATATATTTT. This encodes CASRTGTGGRNTIYF.

The chain employs TRBV6-5 and TRBJ1-1; 8 nucleotides align to TRBD1. Germline V gene sequence: CDR1 MNHEY, CDR2 SVGAGI. This CDR3 is 11 amino acids long. V trimming: 2 bases; J trimming: 11 bases; junction bases outside the gene matches: 1. CDR3 region: CASSYQGAAFF. The CDR3, as DNA: TGTGCCAGCAGTTACCAGGGGGCGGCTTTCTTT.

The chain has TRBV7-3 and TRBJ2-2; 7 bases fit TRBD2. The junction had 7 bases not matched to a gene; V was cut back by 2 bases and J by 4 bases. The CDR3 loop spans 16 amino acids. Germline-derived CDR1 and CDR2 are SGHTA and FQGTGA. CDR3 DNA sequence: TGTGCCAGCAGCTTATCGCGGGGGTCGGGCACCGGGGAGCTGTTTTTT. Encoded protein: CASSLSRGSGTGELFF.

The chain is built from TRBV7-9 and TRBJ2-7; a possible D gene is TRBD1 (6 bases). The germline V and J ends were trimmed by 5 bases and 0 bases, with 14 bases remaining between them. CDR3 length: 15 amino acids. Germline V gives CDR1 SEHNR, CDR2 FQNEAQ (reference sequence). The CDR3 region has the DNA TGTGCCAGCAGCCCGACAGGAATCGCCTCCTACGAGCAGTACTTC. It yields the protein CASSPTGIASYEQYF.

V and J are TRBV30 and TRBJ2-7; 8 nucleotides align to TRBD1. CDR1 and CDR2 (germline): GTSNPN, SVGIG (reference sequence). Trimming removed 4 bases from V and 0 bases from J; junction bases left unmatched: 5. This CDR3 has 14 amino acids. In DNA, the CDR3 is TGTGCCTGGACGGGACAGGAGAGCTCCTACGAGCAGTACTTC. Protein sequence: CAWTGQESSYEQYF.

The table lists this clone with a count of one. This rearrangement joins TRBV9 to TRBJ1-1, with D possibly being TRBD1 (5 bases). This CDR3 has 14 residues. Germline loops: CDR1 SGDLS, CDR2 YYNGEE. Trimming shortened V by 0 bases and J by 9 bases, and 15 bases separated the two germline ends. In DNA form, the CDR3 reads TGTGCCAGCAGCGTAGGGGGACTATCCGGACAAGCTTTCTTT. Translating it yields CASSVGGLSGQAFF.

J is TRBJ1-5 and V is TRBV30; D perhaps matches TRBD1 (6 bases). This CDR3 has 13 amino acids. Germline V lookup: CDR1 GTSNPN, CDR2 SVGIG (reference sequence). V gave up 3 bases and J gave up 4 bases, with 10 bases separating them. CDR3 region: CAWSEQGNQPQHF. The CDR3 region has the DNA TGTGCCTGGAGCGAACAGGGTAATCAGCCCCAGCATTTT.

This rearrangement joins TRBV19 to TRBJ2-2, with D perhaps TRBD1 (5 bases). CDR1 LNHDA and CDR2 SQIVND come from the germline V gene (reference sequence). The ends were cut back, 6 bases at V and 6 bases at J, with 11 bases in the middle. The CDR3 has 13 amino acids. The CDR3 reads CASSFRVAGELFF. The CDR3 bases are TGTGCCAGTAGCTTCAGGGTAGCCGGGGAGCTGTTTTTT.

The chain is built from TRBV7-8 and TRBJ2-1; 8 bases align to TRBD2. Germline loops: CDR1 SGHVS, CDR2 FQNEAQ. The J segment lost 7 bases and the V segment lost 5 bases, leaving 7 bases of the junction unmatched. The CDR3 is 14 residues long. The CDR3 nucleotides are TGTGCCAGCAGCAACGGGGGGGCAAATAATGAGCAGTTCTTC. Encoded protein: CASSNGGANNEQFF.

V and J are TRBV5-6 and TRBJ1-1, with 8 bases that match TRBD1. J was trimmed by 5 bases and V by 4 bases; bases with no gene match: 7. Germline V gives CDR1 SGHDT, CDR2 YYEEEE. The CDR3 spans 14 residues. CDR3 protein: CASSLDRGWTEAFF. Here the CDR3 DNA reads TGTGCCAGCAGCCTCGACAGGGGTTGGACTGAAGCTTTCTTT. The full variable domain, completed using reference TRBV5-6 and TRBJ1-1, is DAGVTQSPTHLIKTRGQQVTLRCSPKSGHDTVSWYQQALGQGPQFIFQYYEEEERQRGNFPDRFSGHQFPNYSSELNVNALLLGDSALYLCASSLDRGWTEAFFGQGTRLTVV.

The chain joins TRBV7-3 to TRBJ2-5; perhaps TRBD1 as D (5 bases). Germline V CDR1 and CDR2: SGHTA, FQGTGA. The V end lost 2 bases, the J end lost 3 bases, and 16 bases lay between the germline ends. This CDR3 comprises 16 residues. CDR3 residues: CASSLGWGGVEETQYF. The CDR3 bases are TGTGCCAGCAGCTTAGGGTGGGGCGGAGTGGAAGAGACCCAGTACTTC.

This clone came up a few times. The genes are TRBV9 and TRBJ1-5; 7 bases agree with TRBD1. CDR3 length: 14 residues. CDR1 is SGDLS, CDR2 YYNGEE, per germline. V shed 3 bases and J 2 bases; nucleotides not matched to a gene: 2. CDR3 amino acids: CASSGRGGNQPQHF. The DNA for the CDR3 is TGTGCCAGCAGCGGCAGGGGGGGCAATCAGCCCCAGCATTTT.

In DNA, the CDR3 is TGCGCCAGCAGGGGACAGGAATATAATTCACCCCTCCACTTT. It is translated as CASRGQEYNSPLHF. This chain links TRBV10-2 with TRBJ1-6, with 8 nucleotides matching TRBD1. The V and J ends lost 6 bases and 4 bases, in that order; junction bases with no gene match: 2. Germline values: CDR1 WSHSY, CDR2 SAAADI. There are 14 residues in the CDR3.

The rearrangement uses TRBV7-9 and TRBJ1-2, with TRBD1 as a possible D gene (5 bases). CDR3 length: 13 residues. V dropped 5 bases and J dropped 8 bases, with 15 bases sitting between them. Per germline, CDR1 SEHNR and CDR2 FQNEAQ (reference sequence). The CDR3 DNA follows: TGTGCCAGCAGCCCGGGTGGGGCCGGAGGCTACACCTTC. This sequence encodes CASSPGGAGGYTF.

This sequence joins TRBV6-1 and TRBJ2-5; TRBD2 matches 7 bases. Germline assignment: CDR1 MNHNS and CDR2 SASEGT. The CDR3 has 17 residues. V was pared by 3 bases and J by 5 bases, with 15 bases of the junction left unmatched. This CDR3 is CASSDPGASGFRETQYF. The CDR3 DNA follows: TGTGCCAGCAGTGATCCCGGGGCTAGCGGATTCCGGGAGACCCAGTACTTC.

The chain joins TRBV12-3 or TRBV12-4 to TRBJ2-3; 7 positions match TRBD1. Unmatched junction bases numbered 2, after V lost 3 bases and J lost 5 bases. The CDR3 is made up of 13 amino acids. CDR3 sequence reads: CASSLGTEDTQYF. Here the CDR3 DNA reads TGTGCCAGCAGTTTGGGGACAGAAGATACGCAGTATTTT.

The CDR3 region has the DNA TGTGCCAGCAGCCAGGCCGGGGGGGGAGTGAGCTATGGCTACACCTTC. This translates into CASSQAGGGVSYGYTF. V and J are TRBV3-1 (or the pseudogene TRBV3-2) and TRBJ1-2; D possibly corresponds to TRBD1 (5 bases). V shed 3 bases and J shed 4 bases, with 18 bases lying between them. The CDR3 contains 16 residues. The germline V gene has CDR1 LGHDT and CDR2 YNNKEL (reference sequence).

J is TRBJ1-2 and V is TRBV3-1 (or the pseudogene TRBV3-2); 10 nucleotides agree with TRBD1. CDR3 length: 14 residues. Per germline, CDR1 LGHDT and CDR2 YNNKEL (reference sequence). The V and J ends lost 1 base and 4 bases, in that order; junction bases with no gene match: 0. CDR3 amino acids: CASSQGQGAYGYTF. The CDR3, as DNA: TGTGCCAGCAGCCAAGGACAGGGGGCCTATGGCTACACCTTC.

The rearrangement links TRBV11-2 to TRBJ1-5; D uncertain. Trimming left V 3 bases short and J 5 bases short, with 8 bases between. CDR3 length: 13 amino acids. Germline V gives CDR1 SGHAT, CDR2 FQNNGV. Here the CDR3 DNA reads TGTGCCAGCAGCTTCGCAGACTATCAGCCCCAGCATTTT. Translation gives CASSFADYQPQHF. The full variable domain, in which reference TRBV11-2 and TRBJ1-5 provide the parts outside the CDR3, is EAGVAQSPRYKIIEKRQSVAFWCNPISGHATLYWYQQILGQGPKLLIQFQNNGVVDDSQLPKDRFSAERLKGVDSTLKIQPAKLEDSAVYLCASSFADYQPQHFGDGTRLSIL.

The V gene is TRBV7-9, the J gene TRBJ2-1, with 7 positions matching TRBD1. The CDR3 totals 10 residues. V trimming: 8 bases; J trimming: 10 bases; junction bases outside the gene matches: 2. Germline CDR1 reads SEHNR; CDR2 reads FQNEAQ (reference sequence). The CDR3 spells CASQGVEQFF. Here the CDR3 DNA reads TGTGCCAGCCAGGGGGTGGAGCAGTTCTTC. The full variable domain, with the rest looked up from reference TRBV7-9 and TRBJ2-1, is DTGVSQNPRHKITKRGQNVTFRCDPISEHNRLYWYRQTLGQGPEFLTYFQNEAQLEKSRLLSDRFSAERPKGSFSTLEIQRTEQGDSAMYLCASQGVEQFFGPGTRLTVL.

The rearrangement joins TRBV11-3 to TRBJ2-7; a possible D gene is TRBD1 (6 bases). The CDR3 loop spans 14 amino acids. The V gene's germline CDR1 is SGHNT and CDR2 YENEEA. The V end lost 6 bases, the J end lost 1 base, and 13 bases lay between the germline ends. DNA of the CDR3: TGTGCCAGCAGAATAGAGGGGGAATCCTACGAGCAGTACTTC. Protein: CASRIEGESYEQYF.